Shown below are 22 T cell receptor beta chains from a single sample sequenced in a study of T cell responses to AZD1222 COVID-19 vaccine. Libraries were prepared by immunoSEQ multiplex PCR; TCRdb keeps only in-frame clonotypes and omits some of them. The sample has about 150,000 clones; roughly nine tenths are singletons. The starting material was peripheral blood, obtained 28 days after the second AZD1222 dose. Receptors originate from an adult who received the AZD1222 COVID-19 vaccine.

The CDR3, as DNA: TGTGCCAGCAGCGTCGCCATTTCTAGCGGGGGGTTGACAGATACGCAGTATTTT. It translates to CASSVAISSGGLTDTQYF. V and J are TRBV9 and TRBJ2-3; 11 positions agree with TRBD2. Germline values: CDR1 SGDLS, CDR2 YYNGEE. Trimming cost V 2 bases and J 3 bases; bases outside gene matches: 11. The CDR3 has 18 amino acids.

This clone turned up a few times. The chain combines TRBV6-1 with TRBJ2-7; D is unclear. Germline values: CDR1 MNHNS, CDR2 SASEGT. CDR3 size: 14 residues. The V gene lost 1 base and the J gene lost 2 bases, with 9 bases spanning the gap. CDR3 protein: CASSEGGKTYEQYF. The DNA of the CDR3 is TGTGCCAGCAGTGAAGGCGGCAAAACCTACGAGCAGTACTTC.

The CDR3 nucleotides are TGTGCCAGCAGCCCCGGCGGGGGGGCCAATCCCGGGGAGCTGTTTTTT. It yields the protein CASSPGGGANPGELFF. The V gene is TRBV14, the J gene TRBJ2-2; 9 positions agree with TRBD2. Germline V gives CDR1 SGHDN, CDR2 FVKESK. With V trimmed by 4 bases and J by 6 bases, 9 bases remained unmatched. The CDR3 runs to 16 residues.

The chain links TRBV11-2 to TRBJ2-7, with TRBD1 matching over 7 bases. CDR3 length: 17 residues. Unmatched junction bases numbered 18, after V lost 5 bases and J lost 5 bases. From germline, CDR1 is SGHAT and CDR2 FQNNGV. The CDR3 DNA reads as TGTGCCAGCAGCCCCCGAGGGGTTTCCAGGGGGATCGACGAGCAGTACTTC. It encodes CASSPRGVSRGIDEQYF. The whole variable domain, filled in from reference TRBV11-2 and TRBJ2-7, reads EAGVAQSPRYKIIEKRQSVAFWCNPISGHATLYWYQQILGQGPKLLIQFQNNGVVDDSQLPKDRFSAERLKGVDSTLKIQPAKLEDSAVYLCASSPRGVSRGIDEQYFGPGTRLTVT.

Only one count was recorded for this clone. The V and J genes are TRBV5-1 and TRBJ1-3; unclear D gene. The CDR3 has 16 residues. Looked up from germline, CDR1 is SGHRS and CDR2 is YFSETQ. V lost 1 base and J 4 bases, leaving 15 bases between the germline ends. CDR3 sequence reads: CASSLSGGRAGNTIYF. CDR3 coding DNA: TGCGCCAGCAGCTTGAGCGGAGGGCGGGCGGGAAACACCATATATTTT.

V gene TRBV14 combines with J gene TRBJ2-7; D gene unclear. Germline CDR1 SGHDN, CDR2 FVKESK. CDR3 length: 12 residues. Trimming cost V 3 bases and J 7 bases, with 10 bases left between them. The CDR3 protein is CASSHGFGEQYF. The CDR3 nucleotides are TGTGCCAGCAGCCACGGGTTTGGGGAGCAGTACTTC.

The chain combines TRBV21-1 with TRBJ1-2; the D call of TRBD1 is as the table states it, not checked on the DNA. TRBV21-1 is deemed a pseudogene. This CDR3 spans 15 amino acids. In nucleotides, the CDR3 is TGTGCCAGCACCCCTTACTTCACAGGCGTTTTTGGCTACACCTTC. Protein product: CASTPYFTGVFGYTF.

This clone was seen a few times. V is TRBV6-2 or TRBV6-3 and J is TRBJ1-2; 7 nucleotides align to TRBD1. Germline CDR1 reads MNHEY; CDR2 reads SVGEGT. There are 13 residues in the CDR3. Unmatched junction bases numbered 7, after V lost 5 bases and J lost 7 bases. CDR3 sequence (DNA): TGTGCCAGCAGTCTTCTCACAGGGGTTGGCTACACCTTC. Protein: CASSLLTGVGYTF.

The V call is TRBV13, the J call TRBJ2-7, with 10 bases that match TRBD1. Germline-derived CDR1 and CDR2 are PRHDT and FYEKMQ (reference sequence). The CDR3 has 14 residues. J was trimmed by 5 bases and V by 5 bases; bases with no gene match: 6. In DNA, the CDR3 is TGTGCCAGCAGCCCGGGACAGGGGCGTCACGAGCAGTACTTC. Its translation: CASSPGQGRHEQYF.

The chain combines TRBV6-5 with TRBJ2-3, with TRBD2 matching 12 bases. Germline V lookup: CDR1 MNHEY, CDR2 SVGAGI. The V and J ends lost 6 bases and 5 bases, in that order; junction bases with no gene match: 6. This CDR3 comprises 15 residues. CDR3 protein: CASSQLAGGRDTQYF. The CDR3 nucleotides are TGTGCCAGCAGCCAACTAGCGGGGGGCCGAGATACGCAGTATTTT.

As DNA, the CDR3 is TGTGCCAGCAGCGAGGGGGGGGTCGCTGAGCAGTTCTTC. This gives the protein CASSEGGVAEQFF. The V and J genes are TRBV9 and TRBJ2-1; D is perhaps TRBD2 (7 bases). The CDR3 is made up of 13 amino acids. Trimming removed 3 bases at V and 9 bases at J, with 13 bases between. Germline V CDR1 and CDR2: SGDLS, YYNGEE.

This sequence joins TRBV4-3 and TRBJ2-3, with 14 nucleotides matching TRBD2. Germline V gene sequence: CDR1 LGHNA, CDR2 YSLEER. This CDR3 region has 19 residues. V shed 1 base and J 1 base; nucleotides not matched to a gene: 7. The CDR3 is CASSQGLRGLAGGTDTQYF. The CDR3 DNA is TGCGCCAGCAGCCAAGGCCTACGGGGACTAGCGGGGGGCACAGATACGCAGTATTTT.

This clone has just one count. The rearrangement joins TRBV4-3 to TRBJ2-1, with TRBD2 matching 8 bases. Germline lookup yields CDR1 LGHNA and CDR2 YSLEER. CDR3 length: 15 residues. J lost 10 bases, V lost 1 base, and 9 bases had no gene match. CDR3 sequence reads: CASSQVYGGAWEQFF. The CDR3 coding sequence is TGCGCCAGCAGCCAAGTGTACGGGGGGGCATGGGAGCAGTTCTTC.

The chain employs TRBV18 and TRBJ1-3; D is uncertain. Trimming left V 2 bases short and J 4 bases short, with 6 bases between. From germline, CDR1 is KGHSH and CDR2 LQKENI. The CDR3 has 13 residues. CDR3 nucleotide sequence: TGTGCCAGCTCACCAACCTCGGGAAACACCATATATTTT. It specifies CASSPTSGNTIYF.

The chain couples TRBV27 to TRBJ1-4, with TRBD1 as a possible D gene (5 bases). Deletions cut 4 bases from V and 6 bases from J, with 18 bases between. From germline, CDR1 is MNHEY and CDR2 SMNVEV (reference sequence). This CDR3 has 16 amino acids. CDR3 loop: CASSSRVSGWDEKLFF. The CDR3 coding sequence is TGTGCCAGCAGTTCACGGGTTTCAGGGTGGGATGAAAAACTGTTTTTT.

This clone was recorded only once. V is TRBV5-1 and J is TRBJ2-5; 10 bases are a match to TRBD2. J was trimmed by 3 bases and V by 0 bases; bases with no gene match: 5. The CDR3 loop spans 16 amino acids. Germline loops: CDR1 SGHRS, CDR2 YFSETQ. This chain's CDR3 is CASSLGDLAGEETQYF. CDR3 nucleotide sequence: TGCGCCAGCAGCTTGGGGGATCTAGCGGGAGAAGAGACCCAGTACTTC.

This clone was counted once. V gene TRBV5-1 combines with J gene TRBJ2-5, with a possible D match to TRBD1 (6 bases). This CDR3 contains 14 residues. Trimming cost V 4 bases and J 1 base, with 11 bases left between them. Germline CDR1 is SGHRS and CDR2 is YFSETQ. Here the CDR3 DNA reads TGCGCCAGCAGCCCCGGGACACGCCAAGAGACCCAGTACTTC. Protein sequence: CASSPGTRQETQYF.

This chain uses TRBV4-1 with TRBJ1-1; D is undetermined. Trimming left V 4 bases short and J 1 base short, with 10 bases between. Germline-derived CDR1 and CDR2 are MGHRA and YSYEKL. This CDR3 spans 14 amino acids. The CDR3 reads CASSLTAGNTEAFF. The DNA of the CDR3 is TGCGCCAGCAGCCTAACCGCAGGGAACACTGAAGCTTTCTTT.

This sequence joins TRBV29-1 and TRBJ2-1; no clear D gene. There are 11 residues in the CDR3. Germline CDR1 reads SQVTM; CDR2 reads ANQGSEA. The V and J ends lost 2 bases and 14 bases respectively, with 13 bases between them. This chain's CDR3 is CSVERSKDEFF. CDR3 nucleotides: TGCAGCGTTGAACGGTCGAAAGACGAGTTCTTC.

V gene TRBV19 combines with J gene TRBJ2-5; tentatively, D is TRBD1 or TRBD2 (6 bases each). This CDR3 comprises 15 residues. CDR1 and CDR2 from the germline V gene are LNHDA and SQIVND (reference sequence). Between the trimmed V and J ends, which lost 5 bases and 0 bases, there was a span of 13 bases. As DNA, the CDR3 is TGTGCCAGTAGTCCAGGGGCGGGGTACCAAGAGACCCAGTACTTC. Its translation: CASSPGAGYQETQYF.

Points on this clone: The same CDR3 also results from other DNA sequences found in this sample. The rearrangement joins TRBV7-3 to TRBJ2-3; no definite D call. The length of the CDR3 is 14 residues. Trimming removed 0 bases from V and 0 bases from J, with 4 bases in between. Germline lookup yields CDR1 SGHTA and CDR2 FQGTGA. The CDR3 region has the DNA TGTGCCAGCAGCTTAACTGGTAGCACAGATACGCAGTATTTT. Translation gives CASSLTGSTDTQYF. Supplemented by reference TRBV7-3 and TRBJ2-3, the full variable domain reads GAGVSQTPSNKVTEKGKYVELRCDPISGHTALYWYRQSLGQGPEFLIYFQGTGAADDSGLPNDRFFAVRPEGSVSTLKIQRTERGDSAVYLCASSLTGSTDTQYFGPGTRLTVL.

A word on this clone: The sample contains more than one DNA sequence encoding this CDR3. This chain uses TRBV9 with TRBJ2-5; 9 positions agree with TRBD2. Looked up from germline, CDR1 is SGDLS and CDR2 is YYNGEE. J lost 5 bases, V lost 0 bases, and 5 bases had no gene match. The CDR3 has 15 residues. CDR3 DNA: TGTGCCAGCAGCGTAGGCGGGGGGGCCGGGGAGACCCAGTACTTC. Translated, it gives CASSVGGGAGETQYF.